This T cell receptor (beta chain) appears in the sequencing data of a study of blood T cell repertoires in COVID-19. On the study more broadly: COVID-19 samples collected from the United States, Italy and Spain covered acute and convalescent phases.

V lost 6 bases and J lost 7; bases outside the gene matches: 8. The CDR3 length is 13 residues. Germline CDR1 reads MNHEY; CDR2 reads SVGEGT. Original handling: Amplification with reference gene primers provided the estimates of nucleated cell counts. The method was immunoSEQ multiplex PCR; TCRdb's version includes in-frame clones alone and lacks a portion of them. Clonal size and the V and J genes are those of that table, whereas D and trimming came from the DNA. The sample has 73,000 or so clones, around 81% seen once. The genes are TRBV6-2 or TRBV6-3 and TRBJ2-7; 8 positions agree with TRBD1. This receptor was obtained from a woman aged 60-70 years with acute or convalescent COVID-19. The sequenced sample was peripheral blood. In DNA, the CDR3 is TGTGCCAGCAGCTGGGACAGGCGAGGGGAGCAGTACTTC. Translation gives CASSWDRRGEQYF.